The 3 T cell receptor beta chains presented below share a single source sample, sequenced in a study of cytotoxic CD8 clonotypes in ibrutinib-treated CLL. Using immunoSEQ multiplex PCR, the repertoire was profiled, and TCRdb retains in-frame clones only, with some absent. The sample holds 150,000 to 200,000 clones; around nine tenths are singletons and the top ten take around 3.1%. The sequences come from PBMCs, collected at disease progression, from a patient treated with ibrutinib. The receptors shown here come from a human donor with chronic lymphocytic leukemia.

The J gene is TRBJ2-1, the V gene TRBV7-6; D is unresolved. Trimming shortened V by 2 bases and J by 8 bases, and 10 bases separated the two germline ends. CDR3 length: 13 residues. The germline CDR1 and CDR2 sequences are SGHVS and FNYEAQ. CDR3 DNA: TGTGCCAGCAGCTTAATCTTATGGGATGAGCAGTTCTTC. Translating gives CASSLILWDEQFF.

The V and J genes are TRBV4-1 and TRBJ2-3, with D uncertain. Trimming cost V 4 bases and J 6 bases, with 23 bases left between them. The CDR3 is 17 residues long. The germline CDR1 and CDR2 sequences are MGHRA and YSYEKL. Here the CDR3 DNA reads TGCGCCAGCAGCCCAAATGAGGCTGGCCCCCTTTCGGATACGCAGTATTTT. It specifies CASSPNEAGPLSDTQYF.

The genes are TRBV5-1 and TRBJ1-4; tentative D call: TRBD1 (6 bases). CDR3 length: 14 residues. CDR1 SGHRS and CDR2 YFSETQ come from the germline V gene. V lost 2 bases and J lost 8, with 13 bases in between. The CDR3 sequence is CASSLTGSDEKLFF. In nucleotides, the CDR3 is TGCGCCAGCAGCTTAACAGGGTCGGACGAAAAACTGTTTTTT.